This entry concerns a single TCR beta chain. Its antigen is not known. The source of the sample is a study of a mutant IDH1 vaccine in newly diagnosed glioma. Looking at the study overall: Radiotherapy alone preceded vaccination by 4-6 weeks; alternatively, vaccination started with temozolomide cycles.

Sequencing used immunoSEQ multiplex PCR; TCRdb keeps in-frame clones, though not all of them. The sample lists tens of thousands of clones; 75% to 90% were seen once. Time point denoted: week 23, last vaccination. Topical imiquimod accompanied each vaccine dose, which consisted of 300 ug of mutant IDH1 20-mer peptide. The germline V gene encodes CDR1 KGHSH and CDR2 LQKENI. This CDR3 has 14 amino acids. The ends were cut back, 4 bases at V and 2 bases at J, with 8 bases in the middle. Source: PBMCs, taken from a glioma patient whose treatment included an IDH1 peptide vaccine. The chain is built from TRBV18 and TRBJ2-2; the D is unclear. This TCR derives from a middle-aged man with glioma. In DNA form, the CDR3 reads TGTGCCAGCTCACTTGATAGCAACACCGGGGAGCTGTTTTTT. It specifies CASSLDSNTGELFF.